At least ten counts were recorded for the clone carrying this T cell receptor (beta chain). Time point given: newly diagnosed GD, antithyroid drugs for less than 3 months. PBMC RNA was the source of the TCR library. Investigators prepared the TCR beta libraries by applying iRepertoire HTBI primers and Arm-PCR of CDR3 regions. TCRdb called the multiplex PCR reads again in MiXCR, with one record for every CDR3 protein. Among about 240,000 distinct CDR3 sequences, 20% to 25% were seen once, and the ten largest hold 11% to 15%. This entry belongs to a study of regulatory T cells in long-lasting Graves disease. Across the study: Under 3 months of antithyroid drugs had been taken by newly diagnosed Graves' patients.

This sequence originates from a female donor with Graves disease. The material sequenced was peripheral blood mononuclear cells (PBMCs), taken at new diagnosis, from a patient treated with antithyroid drugs.

CDR3 in DNA: TGCAGTGCTAGAGGCCTAGCGGGGCAAGAGACCCAGTACTTC. Encoded protein: CSARGLAGQETQYF. V and J are TRBV20-1 and TRBJ2-5; 9 nucleotides agree with TRBD2. Trimming at V came to 1 base and at J to 2 bases, leaving 2 bases not matched to a gene. Germline V gene data show CDR1 as DFQATT and CDR2 as SNEGSKA (reference sequence). This CDR3 spans 14 amino acids.